The T cell receptor (beta chain) under discussion was sequenced for a study of memory B cells and T cells in multiple sclerosis. Study-wide points: Normalization was needed because clone-set size differences affected shared clonotype counts.

Here immunoSEQ multiplex PCR was the method, and the copy in TCRdb shows in-frame clones only, minus some. The sample lists some 48,000 clones; roughly 82% were seen once. With regard to this clone: Its antigen is as yet unknown.

After stimulus-free culture, autoproliferating CFSE-dim and non-proliferating CFSE-high T cells were sequenced separately. Roughly 5x10^7 CFSE-labeled PBMCs were cultured less than 8 days unstimulated, then replicate wells were pooled. The receptor comes from a human donor with multiple sclerosis. The sequencing input was PBMCs from blood kept in culture.

Written as DNA, the CDR3 is TGCGCCAGCAGCTTGGAAGGACAGCAGGGGACTGAAGCTTTCTTT. This codes for CASSLEGQQGTEAFF. This sequence joins TRBV5-1 and TRBJ1-1; maybe TRBD1 (6 bases). With 0 bases removed from V and 5 bases from J, the gap between germline ends came to 14 bases. From germline, CDR1 is SGHRS and CDR2 YFSETQ. CDR3 length: 15 residues.